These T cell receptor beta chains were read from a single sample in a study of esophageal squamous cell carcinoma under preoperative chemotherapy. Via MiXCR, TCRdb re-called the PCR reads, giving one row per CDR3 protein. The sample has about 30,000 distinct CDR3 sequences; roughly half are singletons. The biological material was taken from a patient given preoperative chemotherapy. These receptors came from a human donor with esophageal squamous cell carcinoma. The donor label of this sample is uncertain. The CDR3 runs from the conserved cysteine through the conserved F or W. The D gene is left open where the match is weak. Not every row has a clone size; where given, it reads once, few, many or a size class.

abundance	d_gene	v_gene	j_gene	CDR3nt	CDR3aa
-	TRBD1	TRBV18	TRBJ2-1	TGTGCCAGCTCACCAGCCCTAGGGGGCGAGCAGTTCTTC	CASSPALGGEQFF
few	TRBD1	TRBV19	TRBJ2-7	TGTGCCAGTAGCAGACAGGGCTCCTCGGGATACGAGCAGTACTTC	CASSRQGSSGYEQYF
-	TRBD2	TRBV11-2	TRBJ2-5	TGTGCCAGCAGCTTGGGACTAGCTAACGGGGAGACCCAGTACTTC	CASSLGLANGETQYF
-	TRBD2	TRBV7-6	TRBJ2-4	TGTGCCAGCAGCTTGGATCCGGCCATCGGCGGGGGAGACCAAAACACCCAGTACTTC	CASSLDPAIGGGDQNTQYF
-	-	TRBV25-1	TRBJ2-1	TGTGCCAGCAGGGGCTACAATGAGCAGTTCTTC	CASRGYNEQFF
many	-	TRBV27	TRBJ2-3	TGTGCCAGCAGCAGCTCCTCCCTAGAGATGGGGCTACGCACAGATACGCAGTATTTT	CASSSSSLEMGLRTDTQYF
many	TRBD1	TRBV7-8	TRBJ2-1	TGTGCCAGCAGCGCCCTCCACAGGGGGCTTGACTACGAGCAGTTCTTC	CASSALHRGLDYEQFF
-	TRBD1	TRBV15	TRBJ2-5	TGTGCCACCAGCCCCCGGGACAGGGGGGGGGAAGAGACCCAGTACTTC	CATSPRDRGGEETQYF
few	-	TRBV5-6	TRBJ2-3	TGTGCCAGCAGCTCCCTTACCCTTGATACGCAGTATTTT	CASSSLTLDTQYF
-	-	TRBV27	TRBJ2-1	TGTGCCAGCAGTATCGGGGGGCGGTACCAAGAGACCCAGTTCTTC	CASSIGGRYQETQFF
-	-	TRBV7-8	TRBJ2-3	TGTGCCAGCAGCCCCGAGCGGAGCACAGATACGCAGTATTTT	CASSPERSTDTQYF
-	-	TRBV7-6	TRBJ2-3	TGTGCCAGCAGCTTTTCTAGGCTTGGCAATGAGCAGTATTTT	CASSFSRLGNEQYF
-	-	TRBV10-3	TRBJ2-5	TGTGCCATCAGGAAATCGGACGGACCCGAAGGTATTGATGAGCAGTACTTC	CAIRKSDGPEGIDEQYF
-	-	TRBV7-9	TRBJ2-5	TGTGCCAGCAGCTTAATGGAACTGCCGGCGACCCGGCTTTTC	CASSLMELPATRLF
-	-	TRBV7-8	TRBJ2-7	TGTGCCAGCAGCCTCTCACAAGGGCGCGAGCAGTACTTC	CASSLSQGREQYF
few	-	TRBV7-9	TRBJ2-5	TGTGCCAGCAGCTTAGTCGGAGGCGGGGAGACCCAGTACTTC	CASSLVGGGETQYF
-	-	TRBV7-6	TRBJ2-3	TGTGCCAGCAGCTCGGGGCTGTGGGCCAAAAACACGCAGTATTTC	CASSSGLWAKNTQYF
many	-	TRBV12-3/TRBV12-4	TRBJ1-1	TGTGCCAGCAGCCTGGGACACGCGAACACTGAAGCTTTCTTT	CASSLGHANTEAFF
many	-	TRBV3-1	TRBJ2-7	TGTGCCAGCAGCCAAGATAAGGGCGTGGGGTACGAGCAGTACTTC	CASSQDKGVGYEQYF
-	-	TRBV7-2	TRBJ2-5	TGTGCCAGCAGCGGCGGTATCATCCAAGAGACCCAGTACTTC	CASSGGIIQETQYF
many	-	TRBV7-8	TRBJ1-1	TGTGCCAGCAGCCTTACAGGGCCGAACACTGAAGCTTTCTTT	CASSLTGPNTEAFF
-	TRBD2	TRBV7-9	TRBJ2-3	TGTGCCAGCAGCTTAGCGGGAGGGCCGGTAGGGGAGCAGTATTTT	CASSLAGGPVGEQYF
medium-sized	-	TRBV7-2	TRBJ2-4	TGTGCCAGCAGCTTGGAGATCGACAGTGTCAAAAACATTCAGTACTTC	CASSLEIDSVKNIQYF
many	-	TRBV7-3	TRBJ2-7	TGTGCCAGCAGCCAGACTACCTACAATGAGCAGTACTTC	CASSQTTYNEQYF
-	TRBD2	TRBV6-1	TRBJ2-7	TGTGCCAGCAGGTGCGCGGGGGGGAGTGGCCCAGAGACGCAGTACTTC	CASRCAGGSGPETQYF
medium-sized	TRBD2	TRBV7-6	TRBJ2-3	TGTGCCAGCAGCTTAGCGGGGACTAGCGCAGATACGCAGTATTTT	CASSLAGTSADTQYF
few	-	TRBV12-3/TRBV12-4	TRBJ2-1	TGTGCCAGCAGAACAGGTGGGGATGAGCAGTTCTTC	CASRTGGDEQFF
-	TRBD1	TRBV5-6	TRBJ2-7	TGTGCCAGCAGCTTGGTGGTAGGGGGCAACTACGAGCAGTACTTC	CASSLVVGGNYEQYF
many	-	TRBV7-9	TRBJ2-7	TGTGCCAGCAGCTTAAATGGGCCAGTCGACGAGCAGTACTTC	CASSLNGPVDEQYF
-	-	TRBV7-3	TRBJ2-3	TGTGCCAGCAGCTCGGGGCTGGGAGGAAAAGATATTCAGTATTTT	CASSSGLGGKDIQYF
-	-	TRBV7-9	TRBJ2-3	TGTGCCAGCAGGGGCGGGGCAAATTACGATGAGCAGTTCTTT	CASRGGANYDEQFF
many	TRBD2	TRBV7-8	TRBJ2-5	TGTGCCAGCAGCTTAAAAAGACTAGCGGGAGTAGAGACCCAGTACTTC	CASSLKRLAGVETQYF
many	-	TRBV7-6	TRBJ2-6	TGTGCCAGCAGCTTACGGCAGGGAATTGGCTCTGGGGCCAACGTCCTGACTTTC	CASSLRQGIGSGANVLTF
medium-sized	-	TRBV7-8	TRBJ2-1	TGTGCCAGCACACTTTACAATGAGCAGTTCTTC	CASTLYNEQFF
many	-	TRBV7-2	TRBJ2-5	TGTGCCAGCAGCAGAGGGGGGGGAAAAGAGACCCAGTACTTC	CASSRGGGKETQYF
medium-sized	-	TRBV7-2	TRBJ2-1	TGTGCCAGCAGCCGAGTCCCATTTAGCTCCTACAATGAGCAGTTCTTC	CASSRVPFSSYNEQFF
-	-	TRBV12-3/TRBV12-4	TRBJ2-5	TGTGCGGGGCTCGGGCCCGGTGACCAAGAGACCCAGTACTTC	CAGLGPGDQETQYF
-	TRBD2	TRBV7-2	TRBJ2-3	TGTGCCAGCAGTGCGGGAGGCGTGGCGCGGGACCGGGATACCCAGTATTTT	CASSAGGVARDRDTQYF
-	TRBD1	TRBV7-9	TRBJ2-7	TGTGCCAGCAGCTTAGTCCGGGACAGCCAACACGAGCAGTACTTC	CASSLVRDSQHEQYF
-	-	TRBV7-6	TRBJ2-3	TGTGCCAGGAGCTACTGGGGCCGGGCCCCAGATACCCAGTATTTC	CARSYWGRAPDTQYF
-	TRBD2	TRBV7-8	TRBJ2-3	TGTGCCAGCAGCCTTAAGCAGCGGGGGAGCACAGCCCGGAGCACAGATACGCAGTATTTT	CASSLKQRGSTARSTDTQYF
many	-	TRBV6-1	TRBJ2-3	TGTGCCAGCACCCACGGGACGGGCACAGATACGCAGTATTTT	CASTHGTGTDTQYF
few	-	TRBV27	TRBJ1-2	TGTGCCAGCAGTTTTGCAGGGGATTCCTCCTACGGCTACACCTTC	CASSFAGDSSYGYTF
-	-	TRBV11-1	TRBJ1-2	TGTGCCAGCAGCTTACAGGGAAACTATGGCTACACCTTC	CASSLQGNYGYTF
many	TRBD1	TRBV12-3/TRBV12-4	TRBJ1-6	TGTGCCAGCAGTCCCAGGACAGGGAGTAATTCACCCCTCCACTTT	CASSPRTGSNSPLHF
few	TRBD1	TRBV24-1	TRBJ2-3	TGTGCCACCAGTGGGGCAACAGGGGGCACAGATACGCAGTATTTT	CATSGATGGTDTQYF
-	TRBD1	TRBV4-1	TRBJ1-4	TGCGCCAGCAGCCGGAGGTTCGAAGGGACAGATAATGAAAAACTGTTTTTT	CASSRRFEGTDNEKLFF
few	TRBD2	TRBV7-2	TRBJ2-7	TGTGCCAGCAGCTATTCTAGCGGGGGGAGCTCCTACGAGCAGTACTTC	CASSYSSGGSSYEQYF
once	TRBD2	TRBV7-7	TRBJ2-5	TGTGCCAGCAGCTTAACTAGCGGGAAAGAGACCCAGTACTTC	CASSLTSGKETQYF
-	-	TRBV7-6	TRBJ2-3	TGTGCCAGCAGCTCAGGAGCCAGGGACACAGAGACCCAGTATTTC	CASSSGARDTETQYF
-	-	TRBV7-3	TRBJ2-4	TGTGCCAGCAGCGCGGGGCCGGGGGGCGGGAACAAAGAGATTCAGTACTTC	CASSAGPGGGNKEIQYF
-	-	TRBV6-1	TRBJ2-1	TGTGCCAGCAGCGGGCTAGGGGGGGGCAACCAAGAGACGCAGTTCTTC	CASSGLGGGNQETQFF
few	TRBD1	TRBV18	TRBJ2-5	TGTGCCAGCTCACAAACAGGGGGCCAAGAGACCCAGTACTTC	CASSQTGGQETQYF
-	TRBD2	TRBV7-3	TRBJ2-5	TGTGCCAGCAGCTTGGGGCCGGGGGGACGTGACCAAGACATCCAGTACTTC	CASSLGPGGRDQDIQYF
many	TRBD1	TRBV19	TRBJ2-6	TGTGCCAGTAGTATTTGGCCCGACAGGGGTGGCAACGTCCTGACTTTC	CASSIWPDRGGNVLTF
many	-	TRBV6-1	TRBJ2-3	TGTGCCAGCAGCCCCACGACTAGGAGCGGATCCACAGATACGCAGTATTTT	CASSPTTRSGSTDTQYF
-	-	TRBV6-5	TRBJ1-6	TGTGCCAGCAGTTACTACGGGGATTCACCCCTCCACTTT	CASSYYGDSPLHF
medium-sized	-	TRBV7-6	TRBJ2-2	TGTGCCAGCAGCTTAGATTTAACGAACACCGGGGAGCTGTTTTTT	CASSLDLTNTGELFF
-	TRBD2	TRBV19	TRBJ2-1	TGTGCCAGTAGTATTCGGGGACTAGCGGGGTACAATGAGCAGTTCTTC	CASSIRGLAGYNEQFF
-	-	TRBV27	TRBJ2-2	TGTGCCAGCAGTTTTCGGGTCCTCGGACAGTACGCGCACACCGGGGAGCTGTTTTTT	CASSFRVLGQYAHTGELFF